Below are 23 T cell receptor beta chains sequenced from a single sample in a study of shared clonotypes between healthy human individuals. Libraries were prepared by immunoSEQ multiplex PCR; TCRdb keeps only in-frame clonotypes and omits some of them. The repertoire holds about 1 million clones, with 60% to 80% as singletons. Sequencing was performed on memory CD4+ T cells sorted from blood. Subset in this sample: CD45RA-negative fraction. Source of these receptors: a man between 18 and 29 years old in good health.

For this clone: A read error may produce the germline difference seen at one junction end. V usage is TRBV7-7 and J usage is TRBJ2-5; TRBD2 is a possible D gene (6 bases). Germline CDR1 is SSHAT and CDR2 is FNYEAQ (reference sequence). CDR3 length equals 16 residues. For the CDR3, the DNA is TGTGCTAGCAGCCTCCTACTAGCAGACTACCAAGAGACCCAGTACTTC. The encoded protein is CASSLLLADYQETQYF.

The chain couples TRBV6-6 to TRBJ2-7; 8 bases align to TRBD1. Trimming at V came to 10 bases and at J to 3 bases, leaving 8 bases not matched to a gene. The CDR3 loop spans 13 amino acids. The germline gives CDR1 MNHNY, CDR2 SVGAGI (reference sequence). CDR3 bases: TGTGCCACCGCTTCGGGACAGGTCTACGAGCAGTACTTC. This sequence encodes CATASGQVYEQYF.

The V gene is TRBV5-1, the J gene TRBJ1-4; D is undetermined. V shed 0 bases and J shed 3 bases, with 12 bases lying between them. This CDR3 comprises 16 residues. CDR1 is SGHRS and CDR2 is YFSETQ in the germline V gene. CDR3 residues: CASSLGVEQSNEKLFF. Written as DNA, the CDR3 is TGCGCCAGCAGCTTGGGAGTAGAACAGTCTAATGAAAAACTGTTTTTT. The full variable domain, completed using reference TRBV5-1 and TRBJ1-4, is KAGVTQTPRYLIKTRGQQVTLSCSPISGHRSVSWYQQTPGQGLQFLFEYFSETQRNKGNFPGRFSGRQFSNSRSEMNVSTLELGDSALYLCASSLGVEQSNEKLFFGSGTQLSVL.

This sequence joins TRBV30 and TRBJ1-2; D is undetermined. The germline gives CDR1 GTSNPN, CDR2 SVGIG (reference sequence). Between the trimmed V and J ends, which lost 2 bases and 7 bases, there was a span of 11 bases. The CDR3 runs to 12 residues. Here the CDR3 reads CAWSPATGGYTF. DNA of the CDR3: TGTGCCTGGAGTCCCGCTACCGGTGGCTACACCTTC.

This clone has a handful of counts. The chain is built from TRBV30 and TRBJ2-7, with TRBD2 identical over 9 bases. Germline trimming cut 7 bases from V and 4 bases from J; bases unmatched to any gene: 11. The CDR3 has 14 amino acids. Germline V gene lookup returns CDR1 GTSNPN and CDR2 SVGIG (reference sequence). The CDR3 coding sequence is TGTGCCTCTGGGGGAGCGGGGGGTTTGTACGAGCAGTACTTC. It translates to CASGGAGGLYEQYF.

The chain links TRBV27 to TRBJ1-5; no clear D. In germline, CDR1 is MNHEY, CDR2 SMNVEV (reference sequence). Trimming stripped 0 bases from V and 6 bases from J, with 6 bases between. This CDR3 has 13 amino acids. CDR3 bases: TGTGCCAGCAGTTTATCGTACCTTCAGCCCCAGCATTTT. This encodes CASSLSYLQPQHF.

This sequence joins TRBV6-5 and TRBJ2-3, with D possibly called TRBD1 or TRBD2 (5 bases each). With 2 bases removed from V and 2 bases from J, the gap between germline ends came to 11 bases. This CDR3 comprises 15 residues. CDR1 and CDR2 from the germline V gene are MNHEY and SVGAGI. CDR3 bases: TGTGCCAGCAGTTACGGTTCGGGGCTCACAGATACGCAGTATTTT. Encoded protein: CASSYGSGLTDTQYF.

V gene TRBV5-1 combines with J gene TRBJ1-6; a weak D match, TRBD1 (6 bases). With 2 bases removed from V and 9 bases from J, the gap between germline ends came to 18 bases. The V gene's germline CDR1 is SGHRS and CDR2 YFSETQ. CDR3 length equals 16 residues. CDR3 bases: TGCGCCAGCAGCTTAGGACAGCCTGATCGGGGTTCACCCCTCCACTTT. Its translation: CASSLGQPDRGSPLHF.

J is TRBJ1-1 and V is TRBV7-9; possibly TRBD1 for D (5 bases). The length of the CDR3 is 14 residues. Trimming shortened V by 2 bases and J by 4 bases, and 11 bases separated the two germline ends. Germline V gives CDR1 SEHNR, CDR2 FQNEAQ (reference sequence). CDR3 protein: CASSLLGLGTEAFF. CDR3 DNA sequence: TGTGCCAGCAGCTTATTGGGGCTCGGCACTGAAGCTTTCTTT.

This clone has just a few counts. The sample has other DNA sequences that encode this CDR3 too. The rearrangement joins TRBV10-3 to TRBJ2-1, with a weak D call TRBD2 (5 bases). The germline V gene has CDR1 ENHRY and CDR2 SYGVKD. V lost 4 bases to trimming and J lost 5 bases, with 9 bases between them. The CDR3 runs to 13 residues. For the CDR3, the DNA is TGTGCCATCAGTGGAGGACTCGACAATGAGCAGTTCTTC. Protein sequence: CAISGGLDNEQFF.

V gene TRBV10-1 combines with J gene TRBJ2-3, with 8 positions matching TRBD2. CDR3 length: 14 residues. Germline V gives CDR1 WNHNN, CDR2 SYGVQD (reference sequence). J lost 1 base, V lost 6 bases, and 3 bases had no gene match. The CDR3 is CASSVTSGTDTQYF. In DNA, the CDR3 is TGCGCCAGCAGCGTGACTAGCGGCACAGATACGCAGTATTTT.

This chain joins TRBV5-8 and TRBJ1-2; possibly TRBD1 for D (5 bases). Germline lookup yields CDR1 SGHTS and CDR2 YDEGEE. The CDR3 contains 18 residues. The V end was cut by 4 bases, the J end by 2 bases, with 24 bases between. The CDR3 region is CASSVPGFVAYRNYGYTF. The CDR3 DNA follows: TGTGCCAGCAGCGTACCAGGGTTTGTGGCGTATCGCAACTATGGCTACACCTTC.

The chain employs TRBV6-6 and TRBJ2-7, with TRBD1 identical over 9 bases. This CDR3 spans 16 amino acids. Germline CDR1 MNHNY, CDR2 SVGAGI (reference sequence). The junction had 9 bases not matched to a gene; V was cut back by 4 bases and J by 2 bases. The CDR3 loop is CASSSPGQGSTYEQYF. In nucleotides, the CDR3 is TGTGCCAGCAGTTCCCCGGGACAGGGATCGACCTACGAGCAGTACTTC.

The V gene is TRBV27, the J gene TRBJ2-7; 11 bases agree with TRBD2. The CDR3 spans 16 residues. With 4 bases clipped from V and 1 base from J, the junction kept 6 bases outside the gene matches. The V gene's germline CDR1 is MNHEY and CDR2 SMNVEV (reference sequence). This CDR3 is CASSSTSGAFSYEQYF. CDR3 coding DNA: TGTGCCAGCAGTTCGACTAGCGGGGCCTTTTCCTACGAGCAGTACTTC.

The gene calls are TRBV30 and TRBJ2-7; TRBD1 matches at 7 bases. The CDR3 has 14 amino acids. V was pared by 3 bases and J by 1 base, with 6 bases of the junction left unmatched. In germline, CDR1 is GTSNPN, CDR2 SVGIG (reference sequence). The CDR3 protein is CAWRARGQSYEQYF. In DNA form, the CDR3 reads TGTGCCTGGAGAGCTAGGGGACAGTCCTACGAGCAGTACTTC.

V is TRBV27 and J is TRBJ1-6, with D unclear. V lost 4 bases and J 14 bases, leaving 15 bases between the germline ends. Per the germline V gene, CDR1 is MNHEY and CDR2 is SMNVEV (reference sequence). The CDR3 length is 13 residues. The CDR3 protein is CASSSFKIGALHF. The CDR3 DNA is TGTGCCAGCAGTTCCTTCAAGATAGGAGCCCTCCACTTT.

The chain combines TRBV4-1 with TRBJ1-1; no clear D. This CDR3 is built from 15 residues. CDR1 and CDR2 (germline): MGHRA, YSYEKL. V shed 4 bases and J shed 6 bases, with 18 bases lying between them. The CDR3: CASSPSVGWIAEAFF. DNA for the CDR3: TGCGCCAGCAGCCCTTCCGTGGGCTGGATCGCTGAAGCTTTCTTT.

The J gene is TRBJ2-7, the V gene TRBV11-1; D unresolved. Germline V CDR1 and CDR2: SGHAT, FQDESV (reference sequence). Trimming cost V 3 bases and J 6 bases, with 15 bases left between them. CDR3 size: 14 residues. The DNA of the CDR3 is TGTGCCAGCAGCTTGGGTCCAGCAACGGGCGAGCAGTACTTC. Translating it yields CASSLGPATGEQYF.

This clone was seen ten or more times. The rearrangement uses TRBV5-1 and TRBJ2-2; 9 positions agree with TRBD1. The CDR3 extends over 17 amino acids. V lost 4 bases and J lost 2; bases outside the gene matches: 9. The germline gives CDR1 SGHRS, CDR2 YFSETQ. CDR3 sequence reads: CASSLPTGGSNTGELFF. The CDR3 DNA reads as TGCGCCAGCAGCCTACCCACAGGGGGCAGTAACACCGGGGAGCTGTTTTTT.

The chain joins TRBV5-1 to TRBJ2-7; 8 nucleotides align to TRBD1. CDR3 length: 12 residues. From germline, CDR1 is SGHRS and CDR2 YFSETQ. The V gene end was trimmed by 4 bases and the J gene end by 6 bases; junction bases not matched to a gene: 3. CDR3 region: CASSVDRGEQYF. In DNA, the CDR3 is TGCGCCAGCAGCGTAGACAGGGGCGAGCAGTACTTC.

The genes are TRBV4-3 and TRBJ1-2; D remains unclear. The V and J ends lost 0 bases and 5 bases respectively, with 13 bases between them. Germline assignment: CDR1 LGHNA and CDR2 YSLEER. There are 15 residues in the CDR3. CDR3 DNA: TGCGCCAGCAGCCAAGATCCCGGGGTGCCATATGGCTACACCTTC. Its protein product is CASSQDPGVPYGYTF.

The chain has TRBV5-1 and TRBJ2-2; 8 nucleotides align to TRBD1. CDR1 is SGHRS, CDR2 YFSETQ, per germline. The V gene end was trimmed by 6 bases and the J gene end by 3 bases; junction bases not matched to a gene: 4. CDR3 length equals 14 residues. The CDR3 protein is CASTMTGDTGELFF. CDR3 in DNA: TGCGCCAGCACCATGACAGGGGACACCGGGGAGCTGTTTTTT.

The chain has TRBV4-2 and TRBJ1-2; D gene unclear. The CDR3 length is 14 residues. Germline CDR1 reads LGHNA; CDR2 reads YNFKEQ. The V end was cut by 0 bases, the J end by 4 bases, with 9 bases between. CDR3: CASSQDRQSYGYTF. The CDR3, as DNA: TGTGCCAGCAGCCAAGACAGGCAGTCCTATGGCTACACCTTC.